This is a list of T cell receptor beta chains from one sample in a study of regulatory T cells in long-lasting Graves disease. A single record per CDR3 protein comes from TCRdb applying MiXCR to the multiplex PCR reads. This sample has roughly 500,000 distinct CDR3 sequences, with about 20% found just once. The sample here was peripheral blood mononuclear cells (PBMCs), taken when the disease was refractory, from a patient treated with antithyroid drugs. The receptors were sampled from a female donor with Graves disease. Both conserved end residues are part of each CDR3. The D gene is left open where the match is weak. Only some rows state a clone size, as once, few, many or a class for expanded clones.

size	J	V	D	DNA	CDR3
few	TRBJ1-1	TRBV7-9	TRBD1	TGTGCCAGCAGCTACGACAGGGGATTAACTGAAGCTTTCTTT	CASSYDRGLTEAFF
NA	TRBJ2-1	TRBV7-3	NA	TGTGCCAGCAGCCCACACCCGACTAGAAGGGATGAGCAGTTCTTC	CASSPHPTRRDEQFF
NA	TRBJ1-1	TRBV12-3/TRBV12-4	TRBD1	TGTGCCAGCAGTTCCGGGACAGGGGGCACTGAAGCTCTCTTT	CASSSGTGGTEALF
NA	TRBJ2-7	TRBV9	NA	TGTGCCAGCAGCGTACGTTTTGGCGAGCAGTACTTC	CASSVRFGEQYF
few	TRBJ2-7	TRBV5-1	NA	TGCGCCAGCAGCGCCGGACCCTCGGGACTCACCGCCTACGAGCAGTACTTC	CASSAGPSGLTAYEQYF
NA	TRBJ1-1	TRBV13	NA	TGTGCCAGCAGCCCCAGTGTGGGGGGGACTGAAGCTTTCTTT	CASSPSVGGTEAFF
few	TRBJ1-1	TRBV29-1	NA	TGCAGCGTATCACAAACTGAAGCTTTCTTT	CSVSQTEAFF
NA	TRBJ1-2	TRBV18	NA	TGTGCCAGCTCATCCTTGGGGGCTAACTATGGCTACACCTTC	CASSSLGANYGYTF
many	TRBJ2-7	TRBV28	TRBD2	TGTGCCAGCAGTTCAAAGACTAGCGGGCGTCGAAGGGACTTC	CASSSKTSGRRRDF
few	TRBJ1-1	TRBV20-1	NA	TGCAGTGCTTTTCTCCCTTCCAGCATGAACACTGAAGCTTTCTTT	CSAFLPSSMNTEAFF
few	TRBJ2-3	TRBV7-2	NA	TGTGCCAGCAGCTCCTCCCCCTACACAGATACGCAGTATTTT	CASSSSPYTDTQYF
many	TRBJ1-1	TRBV11-1	NA	TGTGCCAGCAGCCGAACCCGGGGCCTGGACACTGAAGCTTTCTTT	CASSRTRGLDTEAFF
many	TRBJ1-2	TRBV6-1	TRBD1	TGTGCCAGCAGGCCGACAGGGACAGACTATGGCTACACCTTC	CASRPTGTDYGYTF
few	TRBJ1-1	TRBV29-1	NA	TGCAGCGTTCTAGGGCAGGGCGAAGCTTTCTTT	CSVLGQGEAFF
NA	TRBJ1-1	TRBV10-3	NA	TGTGCCATCAGTGACAGCAGGGCCATGAACACTGAAGCTTTCTTT	CAISDSRAMNTEAFF
many	TRBJ1-2	TRBV10-3	TRBD1	TGTGCCATCAGTGAGGACAGGGTTGGCTACACCTTC	CAISEDRVGYTF
many	TRBJ2-2	TRBV20-1	NA	TGCAGTGCTCCGATGGGGGTCACCGGGGAGCTGTTTTTT	CSAPMGVTGELFF
NA	TRBJ1-5	TRBV20-1	NA	TGCAGTGCTGCCGGGCCAGAACAGGTTGGGAATCAGCCCCAGCATTTT	CSAAGPEQVGNQPQHF
many	TRBJ2-5	TRBV6-2/TRBV6-3	NA	TGTGCCAGCAGTTACTCCTTAACGCAGCCGCAAGAGACCCAGTACTTC	CASSYSLTQPQETQYF
NA	TRBJ2-1	TRBV20-1	TRBD2	TGCAGTGCTAGACGGGGGGGCATTGAGCAGTTCTTC	CSARRGGIEQFF
many	TRBJ2-7	TRBV6-5	TRBD2	TGTGCCAGCAGTTACTCCCTAGCGGGAGATGCCTACGAGCAGTACTTC	CASSYSLAGDAYEQYF
many	TRBJ2-1	TRBV13	TRBD2	TGTGCCAGCACCGATAGCGGGAGGAATGAGCAGTTCTTC	CASTDSGRNEQFF
many	TRBJ2-2	TRBV28	NA	TGTGCCAGCAGCTTCGCGGGGACCGGGGAGCTGTTTTTT	CASSFAGTGELFF
NA	TRBJ2-7	TRBV5-1	TRBD2	TGCGCCAGCAGCTTGGCCTCGGCGGGGGGGACCTACGAGCAGTACTTC	CASSLASAGGTYEQYF
few	TRBJ1-1	TRBV19	NA	TGTGCCAGCAAAGACCCCTCCGAGGTCACTGAAGCTTTCTTT	CASKDPSEVTEAFF